The rows below give T cell receptor beta chains drawn from one sample of a study of OX40 agonist ivuxolimab in advanced cancers. Produced via immunoSEQ multiplex PCR; TCRdb's table is partial and in-frame only. The sample includes about 50,000 clones, 85% to 90% of them seen just once. The specimen comprised CD4+ or CD8+ T cells sorted from blood, sampled in a trial of the OX40 agonist ivuxolimab. These receptors were obtained from an adult with an advanced solid tumor such as melanoma, head and neck, liver or kidney cancer. The CDR3 runs from the conserved cysteine through the conserved F or W. D genes are given only for firm matches. The size of a clone is reported for some rows only, either as once, few or many, or as a class for expanded clones.

clone size,V gene,D gene,J gene,CDR3 protein,CDR3 DNA
NA,TRBV7-9,NA,TRBJ2-1,CASSSATGTYNEQFF,TGTGCCAGCAGCTCAGCTACCGGGACCTACAATGAGCAGTTCTTC
NA,TRBV7-6,NA,TRBJ1-2,CASSPTPGFYGYTF,TGTGCCAGCAGCCCCACGCCGGGGTTCTATGGCTACACCTTC
NA,TRBV5-6,NA,TRBJ2-4,CASSLALPGAKNIQYF,TGTGCCAGCAGCTTGGCTCTCCCAGGGGCCAAAAACATTCAGTACTTC
NA,TRBV27,NA,TRBJ2-3,CASSFGSDTQYF,TGTGCCAGCAGTTTCGGGTCAGATACGCAGTATTTT
NA,TRBV19,NA,TRBJ1-1,CASTPGRGGGAEAFF,TGTGCCAGTACCCCTGGGAGGGGCGGAGGGGCTGAAGCTTTCTTT
NA,TRBV19,TRBD1,TRBJ2-5,CASKTGTGREETQYF,TGTGCCAGTAAAACTGGGACAGGGAGAGAAGAGACCCAGTACTTC
once,TRBV9,TRBD2,TRBJ2-3,CASSVEVSGWGKAPTQYF,TGTGCCAGCAGCGTAGAGGTTAGCGGGTGGGGAAAGGCCCCTACGCAGTATTTT
NA,TRBV7-2,TRBD1,TRBJ1-5,CASSSRQGGRAQHF,TGTGCCAGCAGCTCCCGACAGGGAGGGAGGGCCCAGCATTTT
once,TRBV4-2,NA,TRBJ1-3,CASSLSRGGGSGNTIYF,TGTGCCAGCAGCCTCAGTCGAGGGGGGGGCTCTGGAAACACCATATATTTT
NA,TRBV6-6,TRBD1,TRBJ1-1,CASSWGTGRAEAFF,TGTGCCAGCAGTTGGGGGACAGGGAGGGCTGAAGCTTTCTTT
NA,TRBV7-2,NA,TRBJ2-7,CASSLELGRVFYEQYF,TGTGCCAGCAGCTTAGAGTTAGGACGGGTATTTTACGAGCAGTACTTC
once,TRBV20-1,NA,TRBJ2-5,CASIAQETQYF,TGTGCATCGATTGCCCAAGAGACCCAGTACTTC
few,TRBV7-3,NA,TRBJ2-5,CASSRQGGETQYF,TGTGCCAGCAGCCGACAGGGAGGAGAGACCCAGTACTTC
once,TRBV6-6,NA,TRBJ2-3,CASSYRQYTDTQYF,TGTGCCAGCAGTTACCGACAGTACACAGATACGCAGTATTTT
few,TRBV5-1,TRBD2,TRBJ2-5,CASSLISGGEETQYF,TGCGCCAGCAGCTTGATCAGCGGGGGGGAAGAGACCCAGTACTTC
once,TRBV28,NA,TRBJ2-5,CATSQDSGTGETQYF,TGTGCCACCTCGCAGGACTCGGGCACAGGAGAGACCCAGTACTTC
NA,TRBV14,TRBD1,TRBJ2-5,CASSLTTGGAETQYF,TGTGCCAGCAGCCTTACCACAGGGGGCGCAGAGACCCAGTACTTC
NA,TRBV9,NA,TRBJ2-1,CASSVFGGNRNEQFF,TGTGCCAGCAGCGTATTCGGCGGGAATCGCAATGAGCAGTTCTTC
NA,TRBV18,NA,TRBJ1-4,CASSRGLGEKLFF,TGTGCCAGCTCACGGGGGCTGGGTGAAAAACTGTTTTTT
NA,TRBV7-8,TRBD2,TRBJ2-3,CASSLSRFPGGSTDTQYF,TGTGCCAGCAGCTTAAGCCGGTTCCCGGGGGGGAGCACAGATACGCAGTATTTT
NA,TRBV19,NA,TRBJ1-5,CASSIFDSPTILQPQHF,TGTGCCAGTAGTATATTCGACTCACCTACGATTTTGCAGCCCCAGCATTTT
NA,TRBV28,TRBD2,TRBJ2-7,CASRPTSGGSYEQYF,TGTGCCAGCAGACCCACTAGCGGGGGCTCCTACGAGCAGTACTTC
NA,TRBV27,NA,TRBJ1-2,CASSSTGLDYGYTF,TGTGCCAGCAGTTCCACAGGGCTAGACTATGGCTACACCTTC
NA,TRBV15,TRBD1,TRBJ2-7,CATSRRTGDSYEQYF,TGTGCCACCAGCAGACGGACAGGGGACTCCTACGAGCAGTACTTC
NA,TRBV2,TRBD1,TRBJ1-1,CASSVRDRAREAFF,TGTGCCAGCAGTGTTAGGGACAGGGCTAGGGAAGCTTTCTTT
NA,TRBV7-2,TRBD2,TRBJ2-7,CASSLLGLAGVYEQYF,TGTGCCAGCAGCTTACTAGGACTAGCGGGTGTCTACGAGCAGTACTTC
NA,TRBV6-5,TRBD1,TRBJ1-5,CASSRQGYEGQPQHF,TGTGCCAGCAGCCGACAGGGGTACGAAGGGCAGCCCCAGCATTTT
NA,TRBV9,NA,TRBJ2-3,CASSVASRRADTQYF,TGTGCCAGCAGCGTAGCATCCCGGAGGGCAGATACGCAGTATTTT
NA,TRBV9,NA,TRBJ2-2,CASSVGLEGLVNTGELFF,TGTGCCAGCAGCGTAGGATTGGAGGGCCTAGTGAACACCGGGGAGCTGTTTTTT
NA,TRBV25-1,TRBD1,TRBJ2-7,CASSVGGTGGIEQYF,TGTGCCAGCAGTGTAGGGGGGACAGGTGGGATCGAGCAGTACTTC
NA,TRBV4-3,TRBD1,TRBJ1-5,CASSQEVRGDQPQHF,TGCGCCAGCAGCCAAGAAGTCAGGGGGGATCAGCCCCAGCATTTT
NA,TRBV6-6,TRBD1,TRBJ2-7,CASSWATGSYEQYF,TGTGCCAGCAGTTGGGCGACAGGGTCCTACGAGCAGTACTTC
few,TRBV18,TRBD1,TRBJ1-2,CASSPFLGQDDGYTF,TGTGCCAGCTCACCTTTCCTAGGACAGGACGATGGCTACACCTTC
NA,TRBV7-2,NA,TRBJ1-2,CASSLSLPGANGYTF,TGTGCCAGCAGCTTAAGCCTACCAGGGGCCAATGGCTACACCTTC
once,TRBV4-1,TRBD1,TRBJ1-5,CASSQDPPTLARGNQPQHF,TGCGCCAGCAGCCAAGATCCCCCCACTTTGGCCAGGGGGAATCAGCCCCAGCATTTT
NA,TRBV11-2,NA,TRBJ2-3,CASSLESGVGTDTQYF,TGTGCCAGCAGCTTAGAGAGTGGAGTTGGCACAGATACGCAGTATTTT
NA,TRBV6-1,NA,TRBJ1-5,CASKRSPYQPQHF,TGTGCCAGCAAGCGCTCTCCCTATCAGCCCCAGCATTTT
NA,TRBV18,TRBD1,TRBJ2-7,CASSNGQGGYEQYF,TGTGCCAGCTCAAACGGACAGGGTGGCTACGAGCAATACTTC
few,TRBV5-6,TRBD1,TRBJ1-2,CASSSTGAGGYTF,TGTGCCAGCAGCTCGACAGGGGCAGGTGGCTACACCTTC
few,TRBV5-1,NA,TRBJ2-3,CASSRTTDTQYF,TGCGCCAGCAGCAGAACCACAGATACGCAGTATTTT
NA,TRBV4-2,TRBD1,TRBJ1-6,CASSLDRGDSPLHF,TGTGCCAGCAGCTTAGACAGGGGAGATTCACCCCTCCACTTT
NA,TRBV6-1,NA,TRBJ1-2,CASRFGRNYGYTF,TGTGCCAGCAGGTTCGGACGGAACTATGGCTACACCTTC
NA,TRBV5-6,NA,TRBJ2-5,CASSQNRGGVETQYF,TGTGCCAGCAGCCAAAACAGGGGAGGGGTAGAGACCCAGTACTTC
NA,TRBV5-1,TRBD1,TRBJ1-1,CASSLEGALTEAFF,TGCGCCAGCAGCTTGGAGGGGGCGCTTACTGAAGCTTTCTTT
NA,TRBV15,NA,TRBJ2-7,CATSRDSSDSIIYEQYF,TGTGCCACCAGCAGAGATTCCTCCGACAGCATCATCTACGAGCAGTACTTC
NA,TRBV4-3,NA,TRBJ1-2,CASSQDFARVEGYTF,TGCGCCAGCAGCCAAGATTTCGCCAGGGTGGAGGGCTACACCTTC
few,TRBV18,NA,TRBJ1-2,CASSPDRRDGYTF,TGTGCCAGCTCACCAGACAGGCGAGATGGCTACACCTTC
NA,TRBV6-1,TRBD1,TRBJ2-7,CASIRDRGRYEQYF,TGTGCCAGCATTCGGGACAGGGGGCGGTACGAGCAGTACTTC
NA,TRBV5-6,NA,TRBJ2-7,CASSLLVAVEQYF,TGTGCCAGCAGCTTGTTGGTCGCTGTTGAGCAGTACTTC
NA,TRBV19,TRBD2,TRBJ2-5,CASSTVTSGGQETQYF,TGTGCCAGTAGTACCGTGACTAGCGGGGGTCAAGAGACCCAGTACTTC
NA,TRBV9,NA,TRBJ2-2,CASSVLPGELFF,TGTGCCAGCAGCGTATTGCCCGGGGAGCTGTTTTTT
NA,TRBV30,NA,TRBJ2-5,CAWSVTGGGETQYF,TGTGCCTGGAGTGTGACAGGAGGAGGAGAGACCCAGTACTTC
NA,TRBV7-8,TRBD2,TRBJ2-7,CASSPNLAGGGEQYF,TGTGCCAGCAGCCCAAACCTAGCGGGAGGAGGCGAGCAGTACTTC
NA,TRBV7-6,NA,TRBJ2-1,CASSLVSGDEQFF,TGTGCCAGCAGCTTAGTCAGCGGCGACGAGCAGTTCTTC